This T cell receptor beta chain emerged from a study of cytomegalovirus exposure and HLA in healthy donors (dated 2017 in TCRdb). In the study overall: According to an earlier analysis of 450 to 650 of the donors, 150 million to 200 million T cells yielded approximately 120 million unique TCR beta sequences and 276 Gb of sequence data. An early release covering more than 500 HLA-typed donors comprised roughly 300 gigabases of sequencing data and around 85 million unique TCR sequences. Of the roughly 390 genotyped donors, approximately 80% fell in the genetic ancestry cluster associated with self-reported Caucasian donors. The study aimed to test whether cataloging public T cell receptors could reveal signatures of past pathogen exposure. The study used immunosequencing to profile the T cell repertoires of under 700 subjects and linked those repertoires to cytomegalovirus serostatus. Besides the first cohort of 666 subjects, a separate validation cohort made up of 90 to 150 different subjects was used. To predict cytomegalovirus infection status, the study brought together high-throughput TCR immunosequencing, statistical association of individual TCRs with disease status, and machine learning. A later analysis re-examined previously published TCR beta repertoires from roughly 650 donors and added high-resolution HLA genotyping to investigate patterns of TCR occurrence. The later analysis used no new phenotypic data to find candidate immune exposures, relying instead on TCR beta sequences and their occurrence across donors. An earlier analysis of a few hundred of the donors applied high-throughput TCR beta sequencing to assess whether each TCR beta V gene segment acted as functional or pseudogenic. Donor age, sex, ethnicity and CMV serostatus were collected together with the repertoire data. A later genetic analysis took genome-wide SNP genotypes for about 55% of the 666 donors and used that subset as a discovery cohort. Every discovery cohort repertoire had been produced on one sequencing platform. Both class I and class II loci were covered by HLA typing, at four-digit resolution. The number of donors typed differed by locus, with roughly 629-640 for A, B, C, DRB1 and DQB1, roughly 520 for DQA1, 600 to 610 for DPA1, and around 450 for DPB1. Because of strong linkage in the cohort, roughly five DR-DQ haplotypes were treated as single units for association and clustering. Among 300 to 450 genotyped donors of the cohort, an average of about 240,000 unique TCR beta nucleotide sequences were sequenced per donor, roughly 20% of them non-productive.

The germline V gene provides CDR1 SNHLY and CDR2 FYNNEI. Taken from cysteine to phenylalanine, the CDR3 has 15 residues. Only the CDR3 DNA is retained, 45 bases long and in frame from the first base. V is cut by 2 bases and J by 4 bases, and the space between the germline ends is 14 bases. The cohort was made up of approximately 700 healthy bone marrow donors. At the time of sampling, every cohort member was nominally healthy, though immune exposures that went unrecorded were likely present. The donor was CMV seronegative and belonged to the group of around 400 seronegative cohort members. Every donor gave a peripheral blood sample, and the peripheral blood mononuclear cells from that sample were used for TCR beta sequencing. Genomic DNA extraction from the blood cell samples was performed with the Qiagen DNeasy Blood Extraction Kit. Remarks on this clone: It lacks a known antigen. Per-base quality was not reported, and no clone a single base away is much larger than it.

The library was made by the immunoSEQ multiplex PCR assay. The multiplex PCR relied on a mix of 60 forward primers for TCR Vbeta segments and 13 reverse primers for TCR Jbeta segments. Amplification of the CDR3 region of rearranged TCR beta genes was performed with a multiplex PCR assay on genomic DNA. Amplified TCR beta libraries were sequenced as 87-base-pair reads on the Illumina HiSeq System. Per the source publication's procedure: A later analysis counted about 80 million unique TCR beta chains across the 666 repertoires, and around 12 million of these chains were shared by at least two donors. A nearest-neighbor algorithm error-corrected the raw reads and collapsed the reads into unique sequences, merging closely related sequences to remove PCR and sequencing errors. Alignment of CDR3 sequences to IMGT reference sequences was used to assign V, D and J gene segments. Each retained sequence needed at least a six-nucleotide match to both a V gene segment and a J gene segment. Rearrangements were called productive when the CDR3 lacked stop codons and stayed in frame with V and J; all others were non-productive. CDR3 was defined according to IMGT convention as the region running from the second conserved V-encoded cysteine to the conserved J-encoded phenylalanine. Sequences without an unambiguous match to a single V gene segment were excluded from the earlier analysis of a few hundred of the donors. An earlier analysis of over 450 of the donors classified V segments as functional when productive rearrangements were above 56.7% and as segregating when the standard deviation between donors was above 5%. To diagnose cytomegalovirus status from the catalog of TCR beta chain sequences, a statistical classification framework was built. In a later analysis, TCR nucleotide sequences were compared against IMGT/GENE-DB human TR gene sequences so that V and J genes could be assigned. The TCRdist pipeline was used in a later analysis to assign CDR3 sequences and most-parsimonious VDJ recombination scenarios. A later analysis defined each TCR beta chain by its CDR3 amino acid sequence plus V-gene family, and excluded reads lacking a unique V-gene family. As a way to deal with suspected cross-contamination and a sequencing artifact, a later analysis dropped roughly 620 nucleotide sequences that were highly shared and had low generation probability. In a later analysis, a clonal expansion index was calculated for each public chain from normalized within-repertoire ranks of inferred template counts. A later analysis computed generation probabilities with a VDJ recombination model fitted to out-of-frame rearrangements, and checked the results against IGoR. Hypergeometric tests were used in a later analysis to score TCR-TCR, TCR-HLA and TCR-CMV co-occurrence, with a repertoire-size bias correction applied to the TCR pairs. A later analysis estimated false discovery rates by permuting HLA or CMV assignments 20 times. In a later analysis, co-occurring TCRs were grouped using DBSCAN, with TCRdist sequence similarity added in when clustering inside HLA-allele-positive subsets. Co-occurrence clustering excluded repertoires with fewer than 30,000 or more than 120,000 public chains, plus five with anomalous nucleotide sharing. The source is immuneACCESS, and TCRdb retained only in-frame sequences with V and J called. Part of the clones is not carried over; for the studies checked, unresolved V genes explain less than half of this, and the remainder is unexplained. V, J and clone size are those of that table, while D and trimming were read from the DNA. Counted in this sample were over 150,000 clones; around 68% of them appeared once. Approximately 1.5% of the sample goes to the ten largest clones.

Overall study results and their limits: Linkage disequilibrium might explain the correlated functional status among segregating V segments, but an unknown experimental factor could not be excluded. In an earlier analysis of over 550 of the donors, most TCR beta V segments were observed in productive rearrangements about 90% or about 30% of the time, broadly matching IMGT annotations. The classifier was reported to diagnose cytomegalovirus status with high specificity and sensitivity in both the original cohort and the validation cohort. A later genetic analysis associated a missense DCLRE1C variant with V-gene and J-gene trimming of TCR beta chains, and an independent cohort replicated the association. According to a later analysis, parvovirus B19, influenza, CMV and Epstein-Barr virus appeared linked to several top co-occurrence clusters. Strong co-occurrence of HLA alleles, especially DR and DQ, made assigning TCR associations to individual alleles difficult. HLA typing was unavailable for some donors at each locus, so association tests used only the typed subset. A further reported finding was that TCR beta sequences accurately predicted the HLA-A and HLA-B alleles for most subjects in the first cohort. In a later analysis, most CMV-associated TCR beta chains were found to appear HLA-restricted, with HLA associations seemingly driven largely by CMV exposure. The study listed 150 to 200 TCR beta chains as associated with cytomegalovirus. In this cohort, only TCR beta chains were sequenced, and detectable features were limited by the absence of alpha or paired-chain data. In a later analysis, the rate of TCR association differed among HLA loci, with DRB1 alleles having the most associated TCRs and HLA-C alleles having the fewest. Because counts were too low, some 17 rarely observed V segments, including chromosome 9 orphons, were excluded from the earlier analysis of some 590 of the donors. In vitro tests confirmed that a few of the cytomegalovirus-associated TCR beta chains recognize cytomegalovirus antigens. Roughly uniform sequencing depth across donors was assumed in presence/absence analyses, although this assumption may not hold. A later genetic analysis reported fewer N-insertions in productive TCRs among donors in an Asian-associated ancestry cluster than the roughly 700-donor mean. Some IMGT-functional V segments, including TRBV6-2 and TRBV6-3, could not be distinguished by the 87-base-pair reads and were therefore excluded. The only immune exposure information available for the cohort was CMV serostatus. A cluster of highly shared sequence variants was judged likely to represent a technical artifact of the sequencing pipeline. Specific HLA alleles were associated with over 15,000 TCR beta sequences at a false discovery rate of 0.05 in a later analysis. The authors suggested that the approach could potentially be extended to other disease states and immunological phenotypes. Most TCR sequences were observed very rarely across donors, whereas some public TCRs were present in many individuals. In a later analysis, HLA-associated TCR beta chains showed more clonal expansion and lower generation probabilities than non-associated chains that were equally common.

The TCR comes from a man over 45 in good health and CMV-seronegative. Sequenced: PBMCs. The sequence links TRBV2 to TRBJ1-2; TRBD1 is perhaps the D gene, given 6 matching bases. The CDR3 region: CASSEPSGGSYGYTF. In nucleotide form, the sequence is TGTGCCAGCAGTGAACCGTCGGGGGGCAGCTATGGCTACACCTTC.